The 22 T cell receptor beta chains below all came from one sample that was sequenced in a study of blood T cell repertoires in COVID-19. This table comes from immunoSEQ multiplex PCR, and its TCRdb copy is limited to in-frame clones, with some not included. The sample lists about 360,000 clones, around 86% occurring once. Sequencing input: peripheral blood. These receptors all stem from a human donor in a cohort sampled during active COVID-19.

The CDR3, as DNA: TGTGCCAGCAGCCAAGGTCCCCCCCCTGTCCAAGAGACCCAGTACTTC. Translated: CASSQGPPPVQETQYF. V gene TRBV14 combines with J gene TRBJ2-5; D uncertain. The CDR3 loop spans 16 amino acids. Trimming cost V 1 base and J 1 base, with 13 bases left between them. The germline gives CDR1 SGHDN, CDR2 FVKESK.

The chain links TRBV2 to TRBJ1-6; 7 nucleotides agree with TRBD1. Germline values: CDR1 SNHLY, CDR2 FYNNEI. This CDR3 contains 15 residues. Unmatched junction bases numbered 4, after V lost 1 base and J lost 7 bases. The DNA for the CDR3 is TGTGCCAGCAGTGAAGGGGGACAGACAAATTCACCCCTCCACTTT. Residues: CASSEGGQTNSPLHF.

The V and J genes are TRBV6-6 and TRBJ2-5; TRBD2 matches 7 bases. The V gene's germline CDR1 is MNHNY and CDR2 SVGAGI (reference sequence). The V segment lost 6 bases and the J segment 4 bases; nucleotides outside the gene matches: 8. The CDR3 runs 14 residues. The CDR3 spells CASSQLASLETQYF. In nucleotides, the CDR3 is TGTGCCAGCAGCCAACTAGCGTCCTTAGAGACCCAGTACTTC.

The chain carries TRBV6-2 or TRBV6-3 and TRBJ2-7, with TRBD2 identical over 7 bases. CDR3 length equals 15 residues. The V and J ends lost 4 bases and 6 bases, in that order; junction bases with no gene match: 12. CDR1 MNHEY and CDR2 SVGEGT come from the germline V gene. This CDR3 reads CASSSSSGRHGEQYF. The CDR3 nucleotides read TGTGCCAGCAGTTCTTCTAGCGGCCGGCACGGCGAGCAGTACTTC.

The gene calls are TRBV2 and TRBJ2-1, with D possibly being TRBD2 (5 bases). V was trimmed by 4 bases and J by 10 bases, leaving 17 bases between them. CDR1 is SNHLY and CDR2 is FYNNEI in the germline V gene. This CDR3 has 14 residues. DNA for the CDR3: TGTGCCAGCAGTGCGGGGAACCAAGGAAGCGAGCAGTTCTTC. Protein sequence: CASSAGNQGSEQFF.

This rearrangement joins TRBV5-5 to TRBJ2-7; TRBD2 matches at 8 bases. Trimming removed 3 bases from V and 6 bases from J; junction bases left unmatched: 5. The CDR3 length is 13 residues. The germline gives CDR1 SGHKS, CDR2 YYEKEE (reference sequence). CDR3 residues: CASSSGLAGEQYF. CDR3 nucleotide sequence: TGTGCCAGCAGCTCCGGACTAGCCGGCGAGCAGTACTTC.

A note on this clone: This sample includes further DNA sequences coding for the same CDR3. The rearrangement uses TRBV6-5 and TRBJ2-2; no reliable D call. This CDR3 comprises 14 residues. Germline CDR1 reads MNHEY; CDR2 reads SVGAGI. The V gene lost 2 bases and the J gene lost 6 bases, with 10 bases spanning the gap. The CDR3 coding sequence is TGTGCCAGCAGTTACCGCCTAGACGCCGGGGAGCTGTTTTTT. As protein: CASSYRLDAGELFF.

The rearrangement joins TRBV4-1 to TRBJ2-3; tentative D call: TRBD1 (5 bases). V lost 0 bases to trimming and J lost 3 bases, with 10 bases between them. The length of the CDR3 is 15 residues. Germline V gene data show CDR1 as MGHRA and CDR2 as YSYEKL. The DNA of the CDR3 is TGCGCCAGCAGCCAAGATGGGGCTAGGACAGATACGCAGTATTTT. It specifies CASSQDGARTDTQYF.

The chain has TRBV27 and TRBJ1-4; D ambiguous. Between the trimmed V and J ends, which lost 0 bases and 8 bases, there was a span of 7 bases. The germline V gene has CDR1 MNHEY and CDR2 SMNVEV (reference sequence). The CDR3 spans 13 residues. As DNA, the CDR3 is TGTGCCAGCAGTTTATCCAGAGGGGAAAAACTGTTTTTT. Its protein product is CASSLSRGEKLFF.

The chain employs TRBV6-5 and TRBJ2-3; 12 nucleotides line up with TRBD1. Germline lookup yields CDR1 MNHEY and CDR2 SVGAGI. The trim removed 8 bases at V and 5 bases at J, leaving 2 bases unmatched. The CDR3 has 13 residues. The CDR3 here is CASRDRGQDTQYF. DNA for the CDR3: TGTGCCAGCCGGGACAGGGGGCAAGATACGCAGTATTTT.

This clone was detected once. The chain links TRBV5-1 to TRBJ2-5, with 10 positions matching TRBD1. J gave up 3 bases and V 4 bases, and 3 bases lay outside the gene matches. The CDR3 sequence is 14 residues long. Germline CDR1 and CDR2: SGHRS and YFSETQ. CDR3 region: CASSPGTGEETQYF. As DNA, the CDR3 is TGCGCCAGCAGCCCCGGGACAGGGGAAGAGACCCAGTACTTC.

The CDR3 here is CASSPPGQRDEQFF. As DNA, the CDR3 is TGTGCCAGCTCACCACCGGGACAACGTGATGAGCAGTTCTTC. V and J are TRBV18 and TRBJ2-1, with D perhaps TRBD1 (6 bases). CDR1 and CDR2 (germline): KGHSH, LQKENI. The V end lost 0 bases, the J end lost 8 bases, and 11 bases lay between the germline ends. The CDR3 is 14 residues long.

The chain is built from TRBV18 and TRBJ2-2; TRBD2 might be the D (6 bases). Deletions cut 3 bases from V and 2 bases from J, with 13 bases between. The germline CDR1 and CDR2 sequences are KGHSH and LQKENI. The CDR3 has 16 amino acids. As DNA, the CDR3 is TGTGCCAGCTCACCTAGGAGGGAGGCTAACACCGGGGAGCTGTTTTTT. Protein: CASSPRREANTGELFF.

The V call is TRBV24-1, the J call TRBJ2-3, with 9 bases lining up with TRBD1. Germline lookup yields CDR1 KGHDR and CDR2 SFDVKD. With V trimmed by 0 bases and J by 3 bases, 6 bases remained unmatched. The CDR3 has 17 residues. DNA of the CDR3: TGTGCCACCAGTGATTTGTCGACAGGGGGAAGAACAGATACGCAGTATTTT. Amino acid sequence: CATSDLSTGGRTDTQYF.

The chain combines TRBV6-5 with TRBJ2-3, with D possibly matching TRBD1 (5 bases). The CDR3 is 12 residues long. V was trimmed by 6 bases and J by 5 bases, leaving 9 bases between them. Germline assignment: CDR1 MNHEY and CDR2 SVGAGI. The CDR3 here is CASSRVGDTQYF. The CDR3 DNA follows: TGTGCCAGCAGCAGGGTTGGAGATACGCAGTATTTT.

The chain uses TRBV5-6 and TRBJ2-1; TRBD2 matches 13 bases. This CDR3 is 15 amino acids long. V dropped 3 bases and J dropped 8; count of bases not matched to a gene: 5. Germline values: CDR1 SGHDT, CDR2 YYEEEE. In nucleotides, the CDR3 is TGTGCCAGCAGCTCGGGACTAGCGGGATCAGATGAGCAGTTCTTC. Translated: CASSSGLAGSDEQFF.

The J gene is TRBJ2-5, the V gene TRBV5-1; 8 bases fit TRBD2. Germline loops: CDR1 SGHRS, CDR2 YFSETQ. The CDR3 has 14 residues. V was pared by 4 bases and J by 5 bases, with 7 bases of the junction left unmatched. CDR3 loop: CASSRGGLGETQYF. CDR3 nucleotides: TGCGCCAGCAGCCGGGGGGGCCTTGGGGAGACCCAGTACTTC.

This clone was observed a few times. The DNA for the CDR3 is TGTGCCAGCAGCACCCCGGGACAGGGTAATAATGAGCAGTTCTTC. This codes for CASSTPGQGNNEQFF. The chain carries TRBV21-1 and TRBJ2-1; the table names TRBD1, a call not compared with the DNA. TRBV21-1 is tagged as a pseudogene. The CDR3 has 15 amino acids.

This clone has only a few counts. CDR3 sequence reads: CASSSKGQHGYTF. CDR3 nucleotides: TGTGCCAGCAGTTCCAAAGGACAGCATGGCTACACCTTC. This chain connects TRBV6-5 to TRBJ1-2; D is possibly TRBD1 (6 bases). The germline V gene has CDR1 MNHEY and CDR2 SVGAGI. Trimming took 4 bases from V and 6 from J, leaving 12 bases between them. This CDR3 comprises 13 residues.

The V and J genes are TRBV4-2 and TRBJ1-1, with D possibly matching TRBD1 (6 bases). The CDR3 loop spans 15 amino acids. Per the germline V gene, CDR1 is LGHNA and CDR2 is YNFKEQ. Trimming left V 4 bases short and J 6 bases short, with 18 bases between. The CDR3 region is CASSRKDRGEPEAFF. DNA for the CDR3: TGTGCCAGCAGCCGGAAGGACAGAGGGGAGCCTGAAGCTTTCTTT.

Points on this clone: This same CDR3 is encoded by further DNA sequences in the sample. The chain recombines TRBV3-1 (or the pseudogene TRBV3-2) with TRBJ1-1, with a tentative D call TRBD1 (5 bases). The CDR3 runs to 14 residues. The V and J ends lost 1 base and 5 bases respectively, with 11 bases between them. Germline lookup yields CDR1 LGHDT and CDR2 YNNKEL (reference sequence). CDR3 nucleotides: TGTGCCAGCAGCCAAGGCAGGGTGGGGACTGAAGCTTTCTTT. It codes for CASSQGRVGTEAFF.

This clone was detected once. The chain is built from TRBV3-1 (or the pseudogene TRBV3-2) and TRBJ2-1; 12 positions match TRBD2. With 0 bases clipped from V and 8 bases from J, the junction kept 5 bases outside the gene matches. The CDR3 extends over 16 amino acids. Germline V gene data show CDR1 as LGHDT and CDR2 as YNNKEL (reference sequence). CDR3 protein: CASSQETTSGSDEQFF. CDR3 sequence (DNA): TGTGCCAGCAGCCAAGAAACGACTAGCGGGAGTGATGAGCAGTTCTTC.